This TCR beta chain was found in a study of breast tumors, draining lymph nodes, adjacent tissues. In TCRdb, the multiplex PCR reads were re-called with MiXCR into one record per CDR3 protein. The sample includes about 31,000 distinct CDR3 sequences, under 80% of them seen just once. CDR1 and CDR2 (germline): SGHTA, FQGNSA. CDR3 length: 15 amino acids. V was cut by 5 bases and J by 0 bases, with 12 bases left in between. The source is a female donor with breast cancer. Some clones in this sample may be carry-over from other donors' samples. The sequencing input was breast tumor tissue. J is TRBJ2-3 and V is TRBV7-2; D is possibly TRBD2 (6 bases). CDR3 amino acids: CASSASGTSTDTQYF. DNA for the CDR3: TGTGCCAGCAGCGCCTCCGGGACTAGCACAGATACGCAGTATTTT.